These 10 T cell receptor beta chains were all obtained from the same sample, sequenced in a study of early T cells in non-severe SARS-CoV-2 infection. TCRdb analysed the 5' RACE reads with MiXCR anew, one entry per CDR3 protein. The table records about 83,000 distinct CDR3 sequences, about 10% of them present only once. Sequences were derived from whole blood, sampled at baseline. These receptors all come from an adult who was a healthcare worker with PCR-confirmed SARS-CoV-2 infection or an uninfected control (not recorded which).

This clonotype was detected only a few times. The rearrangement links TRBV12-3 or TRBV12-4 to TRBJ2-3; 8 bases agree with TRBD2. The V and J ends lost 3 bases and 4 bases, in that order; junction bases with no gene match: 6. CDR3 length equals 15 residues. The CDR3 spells CASSFGGGGPDTQYF. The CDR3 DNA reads TGTGCCAGCAGTTTCGGGGGGGGAGGCCCAGATACGCAGTATTTT.

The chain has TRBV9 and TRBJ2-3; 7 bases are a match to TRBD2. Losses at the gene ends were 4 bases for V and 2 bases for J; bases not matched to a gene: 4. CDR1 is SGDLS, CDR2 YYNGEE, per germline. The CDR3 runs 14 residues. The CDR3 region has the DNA TGTGCCAGCAGCCGGGGACTAACCACAGATACGCAGTATTTT. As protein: CASSRGLTTDTQYF.

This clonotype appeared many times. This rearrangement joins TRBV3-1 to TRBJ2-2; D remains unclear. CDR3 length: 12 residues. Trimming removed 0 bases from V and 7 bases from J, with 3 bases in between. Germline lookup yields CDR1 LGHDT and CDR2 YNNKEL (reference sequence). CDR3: CASSQDRGELFF. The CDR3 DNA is TGTGCCAGCAGCCAAGATCGCGGGGAGCTGTTTTTT.

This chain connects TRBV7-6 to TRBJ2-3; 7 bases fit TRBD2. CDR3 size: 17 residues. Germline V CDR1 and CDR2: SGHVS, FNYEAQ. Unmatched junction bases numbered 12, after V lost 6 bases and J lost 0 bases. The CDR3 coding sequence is TGTGCCAGCAGGCCGGTAGGCGGGAGCCTTAGCACAGATACGCAGTATTTT. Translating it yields CASRPVGGSLSTDTQYF.

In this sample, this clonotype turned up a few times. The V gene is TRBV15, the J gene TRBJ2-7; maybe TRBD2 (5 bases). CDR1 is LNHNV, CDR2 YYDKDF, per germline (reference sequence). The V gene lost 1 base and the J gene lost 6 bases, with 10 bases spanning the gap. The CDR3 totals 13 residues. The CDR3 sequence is CATSRGAEGEQYF. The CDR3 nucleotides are TGTGCCACCAGCAGAGGGGCCGAGGGCGAGCAGTACTTC. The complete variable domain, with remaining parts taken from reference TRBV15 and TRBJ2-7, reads DAMVIQNPRYQVTQFGKPVTLSCSQTLNHNVMYWYQQKSSQAPKLLFHYYDKDFNNEADTPDNFQSRRPNTSFCFLDIRSPGLGDTAMYLCATSRGAEGEQYFGPGTRLTVT.

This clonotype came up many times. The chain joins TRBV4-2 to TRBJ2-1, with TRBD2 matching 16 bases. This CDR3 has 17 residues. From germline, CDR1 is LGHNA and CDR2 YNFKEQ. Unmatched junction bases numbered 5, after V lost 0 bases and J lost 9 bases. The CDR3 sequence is CASSQERGTSGRGEQFF. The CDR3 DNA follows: TGTGCCAGCAGCCAAGAGAGGGGGACTAGCGGGAGGGGTGAGCAGTTCTTC.

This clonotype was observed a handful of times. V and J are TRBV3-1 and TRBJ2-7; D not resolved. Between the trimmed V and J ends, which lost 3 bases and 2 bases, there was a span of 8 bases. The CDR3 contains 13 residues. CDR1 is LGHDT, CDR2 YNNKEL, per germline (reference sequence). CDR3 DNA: TGTGCCAGCAGCCATTTAGGGACCTACGAGCAGTACTTC. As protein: CASSHLGTYEQYF.

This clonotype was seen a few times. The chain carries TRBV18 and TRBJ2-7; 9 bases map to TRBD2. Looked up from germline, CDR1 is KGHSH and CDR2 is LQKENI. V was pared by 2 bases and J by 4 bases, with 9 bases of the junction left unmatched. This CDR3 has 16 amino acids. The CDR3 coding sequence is TGTGCCAGCTCACCATCTGGCGGGAGGGCCGTATACGAGCAGTACTTC. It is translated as CASSPSGGRAVYEQYF.

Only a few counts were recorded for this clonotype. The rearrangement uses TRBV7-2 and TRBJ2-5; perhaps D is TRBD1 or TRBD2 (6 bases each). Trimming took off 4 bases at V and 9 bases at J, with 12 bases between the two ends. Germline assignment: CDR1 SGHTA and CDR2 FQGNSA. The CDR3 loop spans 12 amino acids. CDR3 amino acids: CASSSRGGSQYF. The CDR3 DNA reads TGTGCCAGCAGCTCCAGAGGGGGGTCCCAGTACTTC.

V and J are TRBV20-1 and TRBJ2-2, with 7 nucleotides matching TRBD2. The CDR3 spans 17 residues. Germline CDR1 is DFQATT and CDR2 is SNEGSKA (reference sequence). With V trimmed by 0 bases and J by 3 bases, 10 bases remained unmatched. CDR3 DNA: TGCAGTGCTAGAGATCCTCAAGCGGGGCCCTACACCGGGGAGCTGTTTTTT. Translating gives CSARDPQAGPYTGELFF.